The entry below gives a single TCR beta chain sequence along with its context. This clone occurred many times. It has no known antigen specificity. No much larger clonotype is one base removed from it; base qualities were not supplied. The entire amount of isolated RNA was reverse transcribed using the High Capacity cDNA Reverse Transcription Kit, so the sequenced TCRB transcripts were expressed ones. Deep immunoSEQ sequencing was performed on naive, central memory and regulatory T cell samples, with an average of roughly 3.3 million total reads per sample. Sorted cells were lysed in RLT buffer and RNA was extracted with DNase-treated RNeasy Micro or Mini kits, depending on cell number. To prevent cross-contamination, each cell subset was processed individually, whereas patient and healthy donor samples were processed jointly. TCRB sequences were amplified from cDNA with the immunoSEQ multiplex PCR, producing 87-bp fragments spanning the CDR3 region. Sequencing of the amplicons was done on the Illumina HiSeq platform. Under the source paper's analysis protocol: PCR bias was computationally corrected using synthetic template baselines, reads within Hamming distance 2 were collapsed, and singletons that could not be merged were discarded. Reads were aligned against IMGT to assign V, D and J genes, CDR3 length and insertions or deletions at six rearrangement sites. Clonotype counts were normalized to sorted cell number within each subset before computing true diversity and Gini coefficients with the tcR R package. The overlap coefficient, calculated on TCRB nucleotide sequences, was used to measure repertoire sharing. TCRdb's version of the immuneACCESS table is confined to in-frame rearrangements and falls short of the full clone set. An unresolved V gene accounts for under half of the shortfall where checked; the remainder is of unknown origin. The DNA was the basis for D and trimming; V, J and clone size are from that table. The sample profile shows about 320,000 clones; around 13% of them were found once. Over 5% of the sample is taken by the ten largest.

Each donor gave one peripheral blood draw, averaging approximately 0.11 L, which was collected into heparinised tubes. Naive, central memory, regulatory and stem cell-like memory CD4+ T cells were sorted on a BD FACSAria II using a panel including CD45RO, CCR7, CD25, CD127, CD95 and CD27. All sorted populations exceeded 95% purity. Right away, PBMCs were isolated by Lymphoprep density gradient centrifugation and were stained directly, with no culture step. So that batch effects would be minimized, each experiment stained and sorted samples in pairs, pairing one healthy donor with one patient. This sample stems from a study of beta chain features in type 1 diabetes (dated by TCRdb to the late 2010s). Concerning the study at large: Mean age, gender distribution, total cell number and subset yield did not differ between patients and healthy donors. Across all samples, approximately 100 million sorted cells were examined, and cell number per subset correlated strongly with RNA yield. Regulatory and stem cell-like memory subsets were isolated from only 8 patients and roughly eight healthy donors, whereas naive and central memory subsets came from all 28 donors. The study compared TCRB repertoires of sorted circulating CD4+ T cell subsets between recently diagnosed type 1 diabetes patients and matched healthy donors.

According to the germline V gene (reference sequence), CDR1 reads SEHNR and CDR2 reads FQNEAQ. The trim is 5 bases for V and 5 bases for J, with a gap of 4 bases between the germline ends. Counted from cysteine to phenylalanine, this CDR3 has 11 amino acids. Only the CDR3 part of the read is kept: 33 bases, read in frame from the first base. Overall study results and their limits: PCR may preferentially amplify shorter templates, but because patient and control samples were amplified and corrected together, any resulting skew would affect both groups equally. Naive, central memory and regulatory TCRB repertoires appeared more similar among patients than among healthy donors. Fewer insertions and more nucleotide deletions at VDJ recombination sites were observed in patients with type 1 diabetes, implying thymic rearrangement abnormalities. Because cDNA was sequenced instead of genomic DNA, highly expressing activated cells could be over-represented, though the groups showed no difference in activation or CD3 levels. A moderate but significant shortening of TCRB CDR3 length was observed in type 1 diabetes patients in all four CD4+ subsets. Because the HLA sub-analyses included only small numbers of individuals, any influence of HLA type on TCRB rearrangement was left unresolved.

The receptor chain draws on TRBV7-9 and TRBJ2-1, with the D gene too uncertain to name. The source is a man aged 25 to 40 in good health. Sequenced material: central memory CD4+ T cells from blood. The encoded CDR3 is CASSDNNEQFF. The bases are TGTGCCAGCAGCGACAACAATGAGCAGTTCTTC.